These T cell receptor beta chains were read from a single sample in a study of long-term antiretroviral therapy in people with HIV. Clones were read by immunoSEQ multiplex PCR, and TCRdb kept only the in-frame ones, dropping some. This table has 40,000 or so clones, 82% appearing once. The sequencing here drew on unsorted PBMCs, taken 0.3 years after starting antiretroviral therapy. The receptors were sampled from a man younger than 30 with HIV. CDR3s include the opening cysteine and the closing phenylalanine or tryptophan. D genes are given only for firm matches.

j_call v_call cdr3_length d_call cdr3_aa
TRBJ2-6 TRBV10-3 17 - CAISESTGLSGANVLTF
TRBJ2-7 TRBV9 14 - CASSGGGPYYEQYF
TRBJ1-1 TRBV7-9 14 - CASTREGKHTEAFF
TRBJ1-5 TRBV11-2 13 - CASSFNKDQPQHF
TRBJ2-1 TRBV4-1 15 TRBD2 CASNRAGGPINEQFF
TRBJ1-1 TRBV4-2 14 - CASSQVDKNTEAFF
TRBJ1-2 TRBV6-1 13 - CASSPTGPYGYTF
TRBJ1-4 TRBV6-5 16 TRBD1 CASSYSPGQYNEKLFF
TRBJ1-2 TRBV15 13 - CATSKGPSYGYTF
TRBJ2-7 TRBV18 19 TRBD2 CASSPLGQGSGRATYEQYF
TRBJ2-7 TRBV7-2 17 TRBD1 CASSLARPGQGPYEQYF
TRBJ1-1 TRBV5-6 11 - CASSAATEAFF
TRBJ1-4 TRBV15 15 - CATSRDLGPQGMLFF
TRBJ2-3 TRBV28 15 TRBD2 CASTLGSGIMHTQYF